The 20 T cell receptor beta chains below come from one sample, sequenced in a study of shared clonotypes between healthy human individuals. TCRdb keeps only in-frame clones here, not all; method: immunoSEQ multiplex PCR. The sample holds 2,500,000 or so clones, roughly 93% seen once. Sequencing used naive CD4+ T cells from PBMCs. Subset reported: CD45RA+ positively selected. These receptors were collected from a man between 18 and 29 years old in good health. Some clones in this sample may be carry-over from other donors' samples.

The chain couples TRBV5-4 to TRBJ2-5; 8 bases are shared with TRBD2. J was trimmed by 1 base and V by 4 bases; bases with no gene match: 6. This CDR3 is 15 amino acids long. CDR1 is SGHNT and CDR2 is YYREEE in the germline V gene (reference sequence). In nucleotides, the CDR3 is TGTGCCAGCAGCCCCAGCCTAGCGGGCCAAGAGACCCAGTACTTC. This encodes CASSPSLAGQETQYF.

This clone was detected only once. V and J are TRBV9 and TRBJ2-7, with 7 bases that match TRBD2. The CDR3 sequence is 13 residues long. V lost 4 bases and J lost 6; bases outside the gene matches: 7. Germline CDR1 reads SGDLS; CDR2 reads YYNGEE. CDR3 region: CASSPWGGIEQYF. In nucleotides, the CDR3 is TGTGCCAGCAGCCCATGGGGGGGTATCGAGCAGTACTTC.

To note about this clone: Other DNA sequences of this sample code for an identical CDR3. The J gene is TRBJ2-7, the V gene TRBV7-2; D is uncertain. Deletions cut 5 bases from V and 0 bases from J, with 2 bases between. Germline values: CDR1 SGHTA, CDR2 FQGNSA. The CDR3 runs to 11 residues. CDR3 loop: CASSTSYEQYF. The CDR3 DNA is TGTGCCAGCAGCACCTCCTACGAGCAGTACTTC.

The chain has TRBV12-5 and TRBJ1-2; a possible D gene is TRBD1 (5 bases). This CDR3 is built from 13 residues. The germline CDR1 and CDR2 sequences are LGHNT and FRNRAP. With 6 bases removed from V and 6 bases from J, the gap between germline ends came to 14 bases. In nucleotides, the CDR3 is TGTGCTAGTGGCCGGGACTTCCAACATGGCTACACCTTC. Its translation is CASGRDFQHGYTF. Together with reference TRBV12-5 and TRBJ1-2, the CDR3 gives the full variable domain: DARVTQTPRHKVTEMGQEVTMRCQPILGHNTVFWYRQTMMQGLELLAYFRNRAPLDDSGMPKDRFSAEMPDATLATLKIQPSEPRDSAVYFCASGRDFQHGYTFGSGTRLTVV.

The rearrangement uses TRBV6-5 and TRBJ2-7, with a possible D match to TRBD1 (6 bases). The CDR3 has 13 residues. CDR1 MNHEY and CDR2 SVGAGI come from the germline V gene. Trimming cost V 6 bases and J 0 bases, with 9 bases left between them. The CDR3 here is CASSTGSSYEQYF. CDR3 nucleotides: TGTGCCAGCAGCACAGGGTCCTCCTACGAGCAGTACTTC.

The V and J genes are TRBV5-1 and TRBJ1-5, with D unresolved. The CDR3 spans 15 residues. Trimming cost V 0 bases and J 8 bases, with 15 bases left between them. The germline V gene encodes CDR1 SGHRS and CDR2 YFSETQ. For the CDR3, the DNA is TGCGCCAGCAGCTTGGAGCCCTCCGGGCTAGAGCCCCAGCATTTT. Its translation: CASSLEPSGLEPQHF.

The rearrangement links TRBV6-1 to TRBJ2-1; tentative D call: TRBD2 (7 bases). Germline V gene lookup returns CDR1 MNHNS and CDR2 SASEGT. V was shortened by 2 bases and J by 13 bases, with 9 bases between the two germline ends. This CDR3 comprises 11 residues. This CDR3 reads CASSERGAQFF. In nucleotides, the CDR3 is TGTGCCAGCAGTGAACGGGGGGCTCAGTTCTTC.

This clone was seen once. The rearrangement links TRBV6-6 to TRBJ2-5; tentatively, D is TRBD2 (6 bases). Germline-derived CDR1 and CDR2 are MNHNY and SVGAGI (reference sequence). The CDR3 loop spans 13 amino acids. Trimming left V 8 bases short and J 12 bases short, with 22 bases between. Written as DNA, the CDR3 is TGTGCCAGCCAGGAAGGAGGGCGGCACCGGGAGTACTTC. It is translated as CASQEGGRHREYF.

The sample holds one count of this clone. The chain employs TRBV19 and TRBJ2-5, with a tentative D call TRBD2 (6 bases). The J call may be faulty, since TRBJ2-7 better matches the DNA end. CDR1 and CDR2 from the germline V gene are LNHDA and SQIVND (reference sequence). This CDR3 contains 16 residues. The CDR3 here is CASKPTGTGVSYEQYF. The CDR3 DNA reads TGTGCCAGTAAACCGACCGGGACGGGGGTTTCCTACGAGCAGTACTTC.

This clone appeared a single time. The V and J genes are TRBV7-7 and TRBJ2-3, with TRBD2 as a possible D gene (6 bases). The CDR3 has 13 residues. V gave up 4 bases and J gave up 7 bases, with 12 bases separating them. Germline V gene sequence: CDR1 SSHAT, CDR2 FNYEAQ (reference sequence). The CDR3 region has the DNA TGTGCCAGCAGCTCCGGGACTCTAAATACGCAGTATTTT. Amino acid sequence: CASSSGTLNTQYF. Based on the CDR3 plus reference TRBV7-7 and TRBJ2-3, the full variable domain is GAGVSQSPRYKVTKRGQDVTLRCDPISSHATLYWYQQALGQGPEFLTYFNYEAQPDKSGLPSDRFSAERPEGSISTLTIQRTEQRDSAMYRCASSSGTLNTQYFGPGTRLTVL.

The chain combines TRBV28 with TRBJ2-2; D remains unclear. Trimming cost V 6 bases and J 4 bases, with 12 bases left between them. The germline V gene has CDR1 MDHEN and CDR2 SYDVKM. The CDR3 has 14 residues. In DNA form, the CDR3 reads TGTGCCAGCAGCACTACAAGATTCACCGGGGAGCTGTTTTTT. It encodes CASSTTRFTGELFF.

The gene calls are TRBV6-1 and TRBJ2-5; D remains ambiguous. The CDR3 runs to 11 residues. Per germline, CDR1 MNHNS and CDR2 SASEGT. The germline V and J ends were trimmed by 7 bases and 2 bases, with 5 bases remaining between them. CDR3 in amino acids: CASTPQETQYF. CDR3 nucleotide sequence: TGTGCCAGCACCCCACAAGAGACCCAGTACTTC.

The chain couples TRBV7-2 to TRBJ1-5, with D hard to call. V shed 4 bases and J shed 5 bases, with 9 bases lying between them. CDR1 SGHTA and CDR2 FQGNSA come from the germline V gene. The CDR3 has 13 residues. The CDR3 sequence: CASSSRDDQPQHF. The CDR3 DNA follows: TGTGCCAGCAGCTCCCGGGATGATCAGCCCCAGCATTTT. Combining the CDR3 with reference TRBV7-2 and TRBJ1-5 gives the whole variable domain GAGVSQSPSNKVTEKGKDVELRCDPISGHTALYWYRQSLGQGLEFLIYFQGNSAPDKSGLPSDRFSAERTGGSVSTLTIQRTQQEDSAVYLCASSSRDDQPQHFGDGTRLSIL.

The V and J genes are TRBV5-1 and TRBJ1-1; 7 bases match TRBD1. J was trimmed by 0 bases and V by 4 bases; bases with no gene match: 6. The CDR3 extends over 15 amino acids. Germline CDR1 reads SGHRS; CDR2 reads YFSETQ. CDR3 in amino acids: CASSPEGQLNTEAFF. Here the CDR3 DNA reads TGCGCCAGCAGCCCCGAGGGACAGTTGAACACTGAAGCTTTCTTT. Supplemented by reference TRBV5-1 and TRBJ1-1, the full variable domain reads KAGVTQTPRYLIKTRGQQVTLSCSPISGHRSVSWYQQTPGQGLQFLFEYFSETQRNKGNFPGRFSGRQFSNSRSEMNVSTLELGDSALYLCASSPEGQLNTEAFFGQGTRLTVV.

The chain joins TRBV6-5 to TRBJ2-3; D is undetermined. Germline CDR1 reads MNHEY; CDR2 reads SVGAGI. The CDR3 is made up of 14 amino acids. Trimming pared 6 bases from V and 3 bases from J, leaving 13 bases between. The CDR3 nucleotides read TGTGCCAGCAGGAGATTGGGTTCTACAGATACGCAGTATTTT. Translating it yields CASRRLGSTDTQYF.

The V call is TRBV6-6, the J call TRBJ1-1; TRBD1 aligns across 8 bases. V gave up 2 bases and J gave up 10 bases; unmatched junction bases: 6. Germline loops: CDR1 MNHNY, CDR2 SVGAGI (reference sequence). This CDR3 has 13 amino acids. The CDR3 sequence: CASSYGQGFGAFF. In DNA form, the CDR3 reads TGTGCCAGCAGTTACGGACAGGGATTCGGAGCTTTCTTT.

V gene TRBV2 combines with J gene TRBJ1-5, with D possibly being TRBD1 (6 bases). CDR1 SNHLY and CDR2 FYNNEI come from the germline V gene. Trimming cost V 7 bases and J 5 bases, with 18 bases left between them. The CDR3 runs 15 residues. The CDR3 reads CASMLNRDRYQPQHF. The CDR3 nucleotides read TGTGCCAGCATGTTAAACAGGGATCGTTATCAGCCCCAGCATTTT.

The chain recombines TRBV7-8 with TRBJ2-7; the match to TRBD2 covers 8 bases. This CDR3 comprises 18 residues. The V segment lost 0 bases and the J segment 0 bases; nucleotides outside the gene matches: 10. Germline lookup yields CDR1 SGHVS and CDR2 FQNEAQ. CDR3 amino acids: CASSLANELAEVSYEQYF. The CDR3 region has the DNA TGTGCCAGCAGCTTAGCGAACGAACTAGCGGAGGTCTCCTACGAGCAGTACTTC.

The V and J genes are TRBV10-1 and TRBJ2-2, with D possibly TRBD1 on 5 matching bases. Germline CDR1 is WNHNN and CDR2 is SYGVQD (reference sequence). The CDR3 runs 15 residues. Trimming left V 0 bases short and J 0 bases short, with 5 bases between. The CDR3: CASSESGANTGELFF. The DNA of the CDR3 is TGCGCCAGCAGTGAGTCAGGGGCGAACACCGGGGAGCTGTTTTTT.

This rearrangement joins TRBV4-3 to TRBJ1-6; D is undetermined. Germline V gene lookup returns CDR1 LGHNA and CDR2 YSLEER. The length of the CDR3 is 12 residues. Trimming took 4 bases from V and 6 from J, leaving 4 bases between them. CDR3 loop: CASSPPNSPLHF. The CDR3 DNA sequence: TGCGCCAGCAGCCCCCCTAATTCACCCCTCCACTTT.